These T cell receptor beta chains were read from a single sample in a study of blood T cell repertoires in COVID-19. Repertoires were generated with immunoSEQ multiplex PCR, while TCRdb's copy carries only in-frame clones and drops some. Of fewer than 350,000 clones in the sample, more than 75% were seen once. Sequencing input: PBMCs or T cells enriched from blood (not recorded which). The receptors stem from a middle-aged woman with acute COVID-19. Each CDR3 is given with its conserved first and last residue. The D gene is left open where the match is weak. Part of the rows lack a size; the others show once, few, many or a class for expanded clones.

V gene	D gene	clone size	J gene	CDR3 protein	CDR3 DNA
TRBV5-1	TRBD2	NA	TRBJ2-3	CASSLPAGSTDTQYF	TGCGCCAGCAGCTTGCCAGCGGGAAGCACAGATACGCAGTATTTT
TRBV30	NA	NA	TRBJ2-7	CAWRREYEQYF	TGTGCCTGGAGGCGAGAGTACGAGCAGTACTTC
TRBV28	NA	NA	TRBJ1-6	CASRPPGGGSPLHF	TGTGCCAGCAGACCTCCGGGGGGAGGGTCACCCCTCCACTTT
TRBV24-1	NA	NA	TRBJ2-6	CATSGTLGLTGANVLTF	TGTGCCACCAGTGGGACATTGGGTCTCACTGGGGCCAACGTCCTGACTTTC
TRBV5-4	TRBD1	NA	TRBJ1-2	CASSLAGTGSWGYTF	TGTGCCAGCAGCTTGGCTGGGACAGGGAGTTGGGGCTACACCTTC
TRBV5-4	NA	NA	TRBJ1-1	CASSPLGNTEAFF	TGTGCCAGCAGCCCCCTAGGGAACACTGAAGCTTTCTTT
TRBV6-1	TRBD2	NA	TRBJ2-3	CASSEYRGGPDTQYF	TGTGCCAGCAGTGAATATCGGGGGGGCCCAGATACGCAGTATTTT
TRBV27	TRBD1	NA	TRBJ1-4	CASSPKAGTGLRGTNEKLFF	TGTGCCAGCAGTCCCAAGGCCGGGACAGGCCTCAGGGGGACTAATGAAAAACTGTTTTTT
TRBV12-3/TRBV12-4	TRBD1	NA	TRBJ1-1	CASRLQGNGEAFF	TGTGCCAGCAGGCTACAGGGGAACGGTGAAGCTTTCTTT
TRBV28	NA	NA	TRBJ1-3	CASSLLFSGGDRSGNTIYF	TGTGCCAGCAGTTTGCTCTTTTCGGGGGGGGACCGGTCTGGAAACACCATATATTTT
TRBV15	TRBD2	NA	TRBJ2-3	CATSSSSGNKDTQYF	TGTGCCACCAGCTCGAGTAGCGGGAACAAAGATACGCAGTATTTT
TRBV11-2	NA	NA	TRBJ2-6	CASSLDLANVLTF	TGTGCCAGCAGCTTAGATCTGGCCAACGTCCTGACTTTC
TRBV19	NA	NA	TRBJ2-5	CASSIGGARVQETQYF	TGTGCCAGTAGTATTGGAGGGGCCAGGGTCCAAGAGACCCAGTACTTC
TRBV11-3	NA	NA	TRBJ2-7	CASSLAGDEQYF	TGTGCCAGCAGCTTGGCAGGGGACGAGCAGTACTTC
TRBV5-6	NA	few	TRBJ2-2	CASSLQGWTGELFF	TGTGCCAGCAGCTTACAGGGATGGACCGGGGAGCTGTTTTTT
TRBV18	NA	NA	TRBJ1-1	CASSPPSLRNTEAFF	TGTGCCAGCTCCCCACCGTCACTCCGGAACACTGAAGCTTTCTTT
TRBV18	NA	once	TRBJ2-1	CASSRTKTEYNEQFF	TGTGCCAGCTCGCGGACAAAGACAGAATACAATGAGCAGTTCTTC
TRBV19	TRBD1	NA	TRBJ1-1	CASRNVQGLGIPEAFF	TGTGCCAGTAGGAACGTACAGGGGCTTGGGATCCCTGAAGCTTTCTTT
TRBV7-8	TRBD1	NA	TRBJ2-2	CASSLVRDRGTGELFF	TGTGCCAGCAGCTTAGTGCGGGACAGGGGTACCGGGGAGCTGTTTTTT
TRBV3-1/TRBV3-2	TRBD2	NA	TRBJ2-1	CASSRAVAGGQNEQFF	TGTGCCAGCAGCCGCGCTGTAGCGGGGGGGCAAAATGAGCAGTTCTTC
TRBV10-3	NA	once	TRBJ2-3	CAISDRRNYDHTDTQYF	TGTGCCATCAGTGACCGCAGGAATTACGACCACACAGATACGCAGTATTTT
TRBV5-6	TRBD1	NA	TRBJ1-2	CASSLAGTGRSYGYTF	TGTGCCAGCAGCTTGGCCGGGACAGGCCGTTCCTATGGCTACACCTTC
TRBV6-6	TRBD1	NA	TRBJ2-3	CASSLGTGQRGLLVGTDTQYF	TGTGCCAGCAGTCTGGGGACAGGCCAGAGGGGACTCCTTGTTGGCACAGATACGCAGTATTTT
TRBV7-2	NA	NA	TRBJ1-4	CASSLSHNEKLFF	TGTGCCAGCAGCCTATCGCATAATGAAAAACTGTTTTTT
TRBV7-9	TRBD2	once	TRBJ2-1	CASSLRGLAGDNEQFF	TGTGCCAGCAGCTTAAGAGGACTAGCGGGGGACAATGAGCAGTTCTTC
TRBV6-6	NA	NA	TRBJ1-2	CASSRRQEDYGYTF	TGTGCCAGCAGTAGGCGACAGGAAGACTATGGCTACACCTTC
TRBV4-2	NA	NA	TRBJ2-1	CASSQEQGPYNEQFF	TGTGCCAGCAGCCAAGAGCAGGGGCCCTACAATGAGCAGTTCTTC
TRBV19	TRBD2	NA	TRBJ2-5	CASARTSGRAGETQYF	TGTGCCAGTGCTAGGACTAGCGGGAGGGCCGGGGAGACCCAGTACTTC
TRBV19	TRBD2	once	TRBJ2-1	CASSIWRGDSYNEQFF	TGTGCCAGTAGTATATGGCGGGGGGACTCCTACAATGAGCAGTTCTTC
TRBV12-3/TRBV12-4	TRBD2	NA	TRBJ2-1	CASSLRLAQFF	TGTGCCAGCAGTTTAAGACTAGCGCAGTTCTTC
TRBV27	TRBD1	NA	TRBJ2-7	CASSLGRGRVYEQYF	TGTGCCAGCAGTTTGGGCAGGGGGCGGGTATACGAGCAGTACTTC
TRBV6-5	TRBD1	NA	TRBJ2-7	CASSPQGTGAYEQYF	TGTGCCAGCAGTCCACAAGGGACAGGGGCCTACGAGCAGTACTTC
TRBV5-1	TRBD1	NA	TRBJ1-6	CASSLEGQGFSPLHF	TGCGCCAGCAGCTTGGAAGGACAGGGGTTTTCACCCCTCCACTTT
TRBV7-3	TRBD2	NA	TRBJ2-7	CASSLLAGGEQYF	TGTGCCAGCAGCTTACTAGCGGGGGGCGAGCAGTACTTC
TRBV9	NA	NA	TRBJ2-7	CASSPTTVSSYEQYF	TGTGCCAGCAGCCCAACGACAGTTAGCTCCTACGAGCAGTACTTC
TRBV7-2	NA	NA	TRBJ2-6	CASSSVPGLPSSGANVLTF	TGTGCCAGCAGCTCAGTCCCGGGACTCCCTAGCTCTGGGGCCAACGTCCTGACTTTC
TRBV7-3	NA	NA	TRBJ2-1	CASSLGGQRTNNEQFF	TGTGCCAGCAGCTTAGGGGGCCAGCGGACAAACAATGAGCAGTTCTTC
TRBV28	TRBD2	NA	TRBJ2-3	CASSSGLAGVTDTQYF	TGTGCCAGCAGTTCCGGACTAGCGGGGGTTACAGATACGCAGTATTTT
TRBV18	NA	NA	TRBJ2-7	CASTQPGETYEQYF	TGTGCCAGCACGCAACCAGGGGAAACCTACGAGCAGTACTTC
TRBV24-1	NA	NA	TRBJ1-5	CATSDLGSREWSNQPQHF	TGTGCCACCAGTGATTTGGGTTCCAGGGAATGGTCAAATCAGCCCCAGCATTTT
TRBV4-2	TRBD2	NA	TRBJ2-7	CASSQEASGDYEQYF	TGTGCCAGCAGCCAAGAGGCTAGCGGGGACTACGAGCAGTACTTC
TRBV25-1	NA	once	TRBJ1-1	CASRWGGNTEAFF	TGTGCCAGCCGATGGGGGGGGAACACTGAAGCTTTCTTT
TRBV13	NA	NA	TRBJ1-1	CASSLGLMNTEAFF	TGTGCCAGCAGCTTAGGACTAATGAACACTGAAGCTTTCTTT
TRBV30	NA	once	TRBJ2-1	CAWSVQGVLFF	TGTGCCTGGAGTGTACAGGGAGTTTTGTTCTTC
TRBV5-8	TRBD1	NA	TRBJ1-6	CASSIGQVSSSPLHF	TGTGCCAGCAGCATCGGACAGGTCTCCTCTTCACCCCTCCACTTT
TRBV15	NA	NA	TRBJ2-7	CATSREWGSPSSYEQYF	TGTGCCACCAGCAGAGAATGGGGCAGTCCCAGCTCCTACGAGCAGTACTTC
TRBV4-1	NA	NA	TRBJ2-2	CASSREQGSNTGELFF	TGCGCCAGCAGCCGGGAACAGGGAAGTAACACCGGGGAGCTGTTTTTT
TRBV19	NA	NA	TRBJ1-1	CASSTDFVTANTEAFF	TGTGCCAGTAGTACCGACTTCGTGACAGCGAACACTGAAGCTTTCTTT